The 14 T cell receptor beta chains below come from one sample, sequenced in a study of cytomegalovirus exposure and HLA in healthy donors. Primers for the PCR totalled 60 Vbeta and 13 Jbeta. Data came from immunoSEQ multiplex PCR; TCRdb stores just in-frame clones and leaves some out. The sample carries tens of thousands of clones, more than 60% recorded once. The sequenced sample consisted of PBMCs. These receptors all come from a woman aged 30 to 39 in good health and CMV-seronegative.

This chain links TRBV27 with TRBJ2-3, with TRBD1 matching over 9 bases. The germline V gene encodes CDR1 MNHEY and CDR2 SMNVEV (reference sequence). The CDR3 is 16 amino acids. V shed 3 bases, J shed 3 bases, and the junction held 7 bases outside the gene matches. The CDR3 DNA reads as TGTGCCAGCAGTTTGGAAGGAGGGACAGGGACAGATACGCAGTATTTT. This codes for CASSLEGGTGTDTQYF.

This clone occurred a few times. The chain carries TRBV6-1 and TRBJ2-2; TRBD2 is a possible D gene (5 bases). Trimming took 0 bases from V and 5 from J, leaving 19 bases between them. The CDR3 runs to 18 residues. Germline loops: CDR1 MNHNS, CDR2 SASEGT. CDR3: CASSEAPQTGGLTGELFF. In DNA form, the CDR3 reads TGTGCCAGCAGTGAAGCTCCCCAAACCGGCGGGTTGACCGGGGAGCTGTTTTTT.

V gene TRBV14 combines with J gene TRBJ1-5, with D unclear. Germline V gene data show CDR1 as SGHDN and CDR2 as FVKESK. The CDR3 spans 12 residues. Trimming pared 1 base from V and 12 bases from J, leaving 10 bases between. This CDR3 is CASSQVGGLQHF. The CDR3 coding sequence is TGTGCCAGCAGCCAAGTTGGAGGGCTCCAGCATTTT. Using reference TRBV14 and TRBJ1-5 for the parts outside the CDR3, the full variable domain is EAGVTQFPSHSVIEKGQTVTLRCDPISGHDNLYWYRRVMGKEIKFLLHFVKESKQDESGMPNNRFLAERTGGTYSTLKVQPAELEDSGVYFCASSQVGGLQHFGDGTRLSIL.

V is TRBV11-2 and J is TRBJ2-2, with 9 nucleotides matching TRBD1. The length of the CDR3 is 16 residues. Germline V CDR1 and CDR2: SGHAT, FQNNGV. Trimming removed 6 bases from V and 4 bases from J; junction bases left unmatched: 9. This CDR3 is CASRPNRGPSTGELFF. CDR3 sequence (DNA): TGTGCCAGCAGGCCTAACAGGGGGCCGTCCACCGGGGAGCTGTTTTTT. Together with reference TRBV11-2 and TRBJ2-2, the CDR3 gives the full variable domain: EAGVAQSPRYKIIEKRQSVAFWCNPISGHATLYWYQQILGQGPKLLIQFQNNGVVDDSQLPKDRFSAERLKGVDSTLKIQPAKLEDSAVYLCASRPNRGPSTGELFFGEGSRLTVL.

In regard to this clone: Compared with germline, one end of the junction differs, possibly owing to a read error. Other nucleotide sequences in the sample specify the same CDR3. The chain carries TRBV11-2 and TRBJ2-4; 8 bases align to TRBD2. Germline V gene data show CDR1 as SGHAT and CDR2 as FQNNGV. The CDR3 contains 14 residues. CDR3 coding DNA: TGTGCCAGCAGCCTAGACCGGGGGGGGAACATTCAGTACTTC. Protein product: CASSLDRGGNIQYF.

This clone appeared a few times. The chain carries TRBV7-2 and TRBJ1-1; a possible D gene is TRBD1 (5 bases). In germline, CDR1 is SGHTA, CDR2 FQGNSA. This CDR3 is 14 amino acids long. The ends were cut back, 4 bases at V and 5 bases at J, with 14 bases in the middle. CDR3 region: CASSSLGGKTEAFF. DNA for the CDR3: TGTGCCAGCAGCTCTCTGGGGGGGAAAACTGAAGCTTTCTTT.

The V gene is TRBV7-2, the J gene TRBJ2-2, with 8 bases identical to TRBD2. Germline V CDR1 and CDR2: SGHTA, FQGNSA. Trimming removed 1 base from V and 7 bases from J; junction bases left unmatched: 14. This CDR3 is 18 amino acids long. The CDR3 nucleotides are TGTGCCAGCAGCTTAGTCTCGAGCGGGAGAATGGGGGACGGGGAGCTGTTTTTT. It translates to CASSLVSSGRMGDGELFF.

This chain uses TRBV30 with TRBJ1-1; 7 bases map to TRBD1. The CDR3 consists of 12 residues. V was clipped by 6 bases and J by 6 bases; unmatched bases: 7. Germline V gives CDR1 GTSNPN, CDR2 SVGIG (reference sequence). CDR3 amino acids: CACSRGGAEAFF. The CDR3 DNA reads as TGTGCCTGCTCGAGAGGGGGCGCTGAAGCTTTCTTT.

As to this clone: A read error may produce the germline difference seen at one junction end. V is TRBV18 and J is TRBJ2-5, with TRBD2 matching over 8 bases. The V gene's germline CDR1 is KGHSH and CDR2 LQKENI. This CDR3 spans 15 amino acids. The chain's CDR3 is CASSPPGLAHREVHF. The CDR3 nucleotides are TGTGCCAGCTCACCACCAGGACTAGCCCATCGCGAGGTTCACTTC.

Only one count was recorded for this clone. This sequence joins TRBV6-6 and TRBJ2-7, with TRBD1 identical over 9 bases. The CDR3 loop spans 13 amino acids. The germline V gene has CDR1 MNHNY and CDR2 SVGAGI (reference sequence). After removal of 5 bases from V and 10 bases from J, the junction contained 9 bases not matched to a gene. The CDR3 region is CASSTGQGPFQYF. DNA for the CDR3: TGTGCCAGCAGTACGGGACAGGGCCCTTTCCAGTACTTC.

V and J are TRBV12-5 and TRBJ2-6, with 14 bases that match TRBD2. The CDR3 is made up of 18 amino acids. Losses at the gene ends were 6 bases for V and 1 base for J; bases not matched to a gene: 5. Germline V gene data show CDR1 as LGHNT and CDR2 as FRNRAP. The CDR3 spells CASGGLAGAGSGANVLTF. CDR3 DNA sequence: TGTGCTAGTGGGGGACTAGCGGGAGCGGGTTCTGGGGCCAACGTCCTGACTTTC.

This clone was seen once. V gene TRBV10-3 combines with J gene TRBJ2-1; TRBD2 is a possible D gene (5 bases). This CDR3 contains 15 residues. V was clipped by 4 bases and J by 0 bases, with 10 bases between them. Germline V gene sequence: CDR1 ENHRY, CDR2 SYGVKD. The CDR3 reads CAISAGSSSYNEQFF. The CDR3 DNA reads as TGTGCCATCAGTGCGGGGTCAAGCTCCTACAATGAGCAGTTCTTC.

V is TRBV5-8 and J is TRBJ2-6, with 7 bases matching TRBD2. Germline V gene lookup returns CDR1 SGHTS and CDR2 YDEGEE. The CDR3 runs to 18 residues. The V gene end was trimmed by 6 bases and the J gene end by 0 bases; junction bases not matched to a gene: 12. For the CDR3, the DNA is TGTGCCAGCACCTGGGGGGGGGTTCTCCCCTCTGGGGCCAACGTCCTGACTTTC. This sequence encodes CASTWGGVLPSGANVLTF.

The CDR3 coding sequence is TGTGCCAGCAGTCAGGGGGCGACTGAAGCTTTCTTT. This gives the protein CASSQGATEAFF. The chain uses TRBV6-5 and TRBJ1-1, with 8 bases fitting TRBD1. The V gene end was trimmed by 5 bases and the J gene end by 5 bases; junction bases not matched to a gene: 1. Germline CDR1 is MNHEY and CDR2 is SVGAGI. The CDR3 is 12 residues long.